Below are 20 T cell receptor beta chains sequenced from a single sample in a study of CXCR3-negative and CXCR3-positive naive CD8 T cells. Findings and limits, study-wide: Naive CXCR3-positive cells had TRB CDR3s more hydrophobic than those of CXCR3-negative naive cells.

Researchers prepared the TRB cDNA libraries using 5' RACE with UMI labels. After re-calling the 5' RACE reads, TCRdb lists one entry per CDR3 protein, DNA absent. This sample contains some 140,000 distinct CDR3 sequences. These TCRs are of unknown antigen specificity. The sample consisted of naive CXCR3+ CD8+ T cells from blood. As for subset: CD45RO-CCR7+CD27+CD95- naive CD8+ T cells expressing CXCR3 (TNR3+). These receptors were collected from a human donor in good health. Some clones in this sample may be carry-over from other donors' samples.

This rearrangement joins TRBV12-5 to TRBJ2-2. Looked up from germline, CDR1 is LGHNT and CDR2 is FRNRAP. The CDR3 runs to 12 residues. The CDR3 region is CASGLPTGELFF.

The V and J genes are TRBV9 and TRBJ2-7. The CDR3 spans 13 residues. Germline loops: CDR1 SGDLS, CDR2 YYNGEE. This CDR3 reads CASSRSGWDEQYF.

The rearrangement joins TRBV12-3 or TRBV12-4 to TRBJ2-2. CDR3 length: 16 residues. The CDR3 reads CASSFGVTANTGELFF.

The CDR3: CASAVSSYNEQFF. V gene TRBV12-3 or TRBV12-4 combines with J gene TRBJ2-1. This CDR3 is built from 13 residues.

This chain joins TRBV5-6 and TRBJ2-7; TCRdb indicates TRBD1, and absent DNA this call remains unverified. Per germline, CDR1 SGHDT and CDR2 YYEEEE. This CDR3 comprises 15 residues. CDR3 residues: CASSLGQGFTYEQYF.

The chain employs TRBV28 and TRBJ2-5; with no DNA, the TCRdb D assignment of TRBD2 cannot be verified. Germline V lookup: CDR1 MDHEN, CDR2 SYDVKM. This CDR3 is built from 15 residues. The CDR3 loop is CASSLRQGKWKTQYF.

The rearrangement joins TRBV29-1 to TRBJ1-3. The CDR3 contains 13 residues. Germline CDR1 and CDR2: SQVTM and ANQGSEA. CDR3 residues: CSVVGGYGNTIYF.

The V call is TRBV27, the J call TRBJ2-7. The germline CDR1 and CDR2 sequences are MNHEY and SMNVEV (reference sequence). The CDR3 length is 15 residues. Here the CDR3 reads CASSLSVDHSYEQYF.

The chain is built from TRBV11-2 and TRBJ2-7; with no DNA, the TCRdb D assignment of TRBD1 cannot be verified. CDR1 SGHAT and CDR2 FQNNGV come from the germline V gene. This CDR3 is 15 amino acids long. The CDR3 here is CAISLPMDRRYEQYF.

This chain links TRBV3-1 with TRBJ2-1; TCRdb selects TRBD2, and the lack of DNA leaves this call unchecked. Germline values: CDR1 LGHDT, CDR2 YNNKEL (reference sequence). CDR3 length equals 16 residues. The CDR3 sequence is CASSQVRETSYNEQFF.

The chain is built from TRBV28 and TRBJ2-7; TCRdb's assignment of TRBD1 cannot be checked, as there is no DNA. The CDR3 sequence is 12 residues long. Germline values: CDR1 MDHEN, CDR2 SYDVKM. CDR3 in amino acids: CASRLQGYEQYF.

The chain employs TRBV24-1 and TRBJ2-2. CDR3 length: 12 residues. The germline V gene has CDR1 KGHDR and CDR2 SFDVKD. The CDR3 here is CATSDYTGELFF.

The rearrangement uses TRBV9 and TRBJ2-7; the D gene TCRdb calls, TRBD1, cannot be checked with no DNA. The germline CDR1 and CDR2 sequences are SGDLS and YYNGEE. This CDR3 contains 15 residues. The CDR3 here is CASSPGQGFPYEQYF.

This CDR3 is CVSSPLAGGVNEQFF. The chain couples TRBV19 to TRBJ2-1; the D call from TCRdb, TRBD2, cannot be confirmed without DNA. The V gene's germline CDR1 is LNHDA and CDR2 SQIVND (reference sequence). The CDR3 has 15 residues.

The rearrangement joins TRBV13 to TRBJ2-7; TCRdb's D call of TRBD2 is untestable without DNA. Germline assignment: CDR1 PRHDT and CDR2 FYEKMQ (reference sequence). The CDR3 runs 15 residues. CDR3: CASSLVTGGPGEQYF.

The CDR3 reads CASSSPDRGHEQYF. The rearrangement links TRBV7-6 to TRBJ2-7; the D call from TCRdb, TRBD1, cannot be confirmed without DNA. The CDR3 spans 14 residues. Germline lookup yields CDR1 SGHVS and CDR2 FNYEAQ. The entire variable domain, with the rest obtained from reference TRBV7-6 and TRBJ2-7, is as follows: GAGVSQSPRYKVTKRGQDVALRCDPISGHVSLYWYRQALGQGPEFLTYFNYEAQQDKSGLPNDRFSAERPEGSISTLTIQRTEQRDSAMYRCASSSPDRGHEQYFGPGTRLTVT.

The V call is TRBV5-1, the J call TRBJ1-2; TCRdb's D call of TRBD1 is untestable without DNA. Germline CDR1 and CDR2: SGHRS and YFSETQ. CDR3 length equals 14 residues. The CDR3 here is CASSSWTGGLGYTF.

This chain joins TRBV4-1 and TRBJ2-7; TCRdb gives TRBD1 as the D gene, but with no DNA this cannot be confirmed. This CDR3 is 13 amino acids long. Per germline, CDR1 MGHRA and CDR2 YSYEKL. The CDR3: CASSLSPGDEQYF.

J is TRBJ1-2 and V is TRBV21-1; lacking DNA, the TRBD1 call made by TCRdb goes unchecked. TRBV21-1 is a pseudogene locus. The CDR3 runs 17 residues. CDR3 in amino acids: CASSRIQGSRHGYGYTF.

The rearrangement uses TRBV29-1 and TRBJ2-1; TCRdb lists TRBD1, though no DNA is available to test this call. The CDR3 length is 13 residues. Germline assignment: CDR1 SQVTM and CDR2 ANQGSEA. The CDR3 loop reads CSVEDGAENEQFF.